A single sample is the source of the 30 T cell receptor beta chains below, sequenced in a study of T-cell reconstitution after alpha-beta-depleted transplantation in children. Unique molecular identifiers were incorporated into the prepared TCRbeta library. MiXCR, applied by TCRdb to the PCR reads, yields one record per CDR3 protein. The sample contains about a million distinct CDR3 sequences, roughly 29% of which appear only once. Sequenced here: PBMCs, mostly from graft donor cells, sampled 360 days after TCRalphabeta/CD19-depleted stem cell transplant. The source is a boy in the first two years of life who had a stem cell transplant for SCID, so the T cells may come from the graft donor.

This clonotype was counted only a few times. The chain joins TRBV6-1 to TRBJ1-1; 7 nucleotides agree with TRBD1. V trimming: 6 bases; J trimming: 7 bases; junction bases outside the gene matches: 11. Germline V gene sequence: CDR1 MNHNS, CDR2 SASEGT. This CDR3 is built from 14 residues. The CDR3: CASRDRTVLVEAFF. CDR3 bases: TGTGCCAGCAGGGACAGGACAGTACTCGTTGAAGCTTTCTTT.

This clonotype appeared a few times. The chain couples TRBV12-3 or TRBV12-4 to TRBJ1-2; D might be TRBD1 (5 bases). The CDR3 is made up of 13 amino acids. V was pared by 3 bases and J by 6 bases, with 11 bases between. The CDR3 nucleotides read TGTGCCAGCAGTTTTCGGGGGAATAATGGCTACACCTTC. This sequence encodes CASSFRGNNGYTF.

This clonotype was seen only a few times. V is TRBV2 and J is TRBJ2-1, with D unresolved. Trimming left V 5 bases short and J 5 bases short, with 10 bases between. Looked up from germline, CDR1 is SNHLY and CDR2 is FYNNEI. CDR3 length: 13 residues. CDR3: CASSPYIDNEQFF. The CDR3, as DNA: TGTGCCAGCAGTCCTTATATAGACAATGAGCAGTTCTTC.

A few counts support this clonotype. The chain uses TRBV7-3 and TRBJ2-4; TRBD2 might be the D (5 bases). This CDR3 contains 17 residues. Germline values: CDR1 SGHTA, CDR2 FQGTGA. V gave up 2 bases and J gave up 0 bases, with 14 bases separating them. CDR3 in DNA: TGTGCCAGCAGCTTAGAGACCAGACTATTAGCCAAAAACATTCAGTACTTC. This encodes CASSLETRLLAKNIQYF.

The rearrangement joins TRBV5-1 to TRBJ2-2; 11 bases are a match to TRBD2. Germline values: CDR1 SGHRS, CDR2 YFSETQ. The CDR3 totals 18 residues. V dropped 1 base and J dropped 0; count of bases not matched to a gene: 5. CDR3 DNA sequence: TGCGCCAGCAGCTTGCCTAGCGGGGGGTCTACGAACACCGGGGAGCTGTTTTTT. This encodes CASSLPSGGSTNTGELFF.

The chain uses TRBV7-9 and TRBJ2-4; D perhaps matches TRBD2 (5 bases). The CDR3 is 15 residues long. The V gene lost 1 base and the J gene lost 6 bases, with 13 bases spanning the gap. Germline V gene data show CDR1 as SEHNR and CDR2 as FQNEAQ (reference sequence). This CDR3 reads CASSLVSPSRNIQYF. Here the CDR3 DNA reads TGTGCCAGCAGCTTAGTATCCCCTAGCAGAAACATTCAGTACTTC.

The chain links TRBV12-3 or TRBV12-4 to TRBJ1-1; a possible D gene is TRBD1 (5 bases). V was clipped by 3 bases and J by 4 bases, with 12 bases between them. This CDR3 comprises 14 residues. The CDR3 protein is CASSFWWGGTEAFF. In DNA, the CDR3 is TGTGCCAGCAGTTTTTGGTGGGGCGGCACTGAAGCTTTCTTT.

The rearrangement joins TRBV5-1 to TRBJ1-4; perhaps TRBD1 as D (5 bases). V was clipped by 4 bases and J by 0 bases, with 25 bases between them. CDR3 length: 20 residues. The V gene's germline CDR1 is SGHRS and CDR2 YFSETQ. The CDR3, as DNA: TGCGCCAGCAGCCGGGGACGGAAACTTACTGCGTTTGCAACTAATGAAAAACTGTTTTTT. Protein product: CASSRGRKLTAFATNEKLFF.

This clonotype was seen a few times. This chain links TRBV28 with TRBJ2-7; 7 bases align to TRBD1. This CDR3 has 14 amino acids. CDR1 and CDR2 from the germline V gene are MDHEN and SYDVKM. J was trimmed by 4 bases and V by 3 bases; bases with no gene match: 6. CDR3 coding DNA: TGTGCCAGCAGTTTTGACAGGGAATTATACGAGCAGTACTTC. Its protein is CASSFDRELYEQYF.

In this sample, this clonotype turned up a few times. V is TRBV20-1 and J is TRBJ2-3; D is perhaps TRBD1 or TRBD2 (6 bases each). This CDR3 is 14 amino acids long. Germline V gene lookup returns CDR1 DFQATT and CDR2 SNEGSKA (reference sequence). Deletions cut 0 bases from V and 2 bases from J, with 9 bases between. The chain's CDR3 is CSAREWGATDTQYF. The CDR3 bases are TGCAGTGCTAGAGAATGGGGGGCCACAGATACGCAGTATTTT.

This sequence joins TRBV4-2 and TRBJ2-1; D is perhaps TRBD2 (7 bases). Between the trimmed V and J ends, which lost 4 bases and 3 bases, there was a span of 25 bases. Germline-derived CDR1 and CDR2 are LGHNA and YNFKEQ. CDR3 length equals 19 residues. The CDR3 spells CASSPWGRGRLADYNEQFF. The CDR3 DNA follows: TGTGCCAGCAGCCCTTGGGGCAGGGGCAGGCTAGCGGACTACAATGAGCAGTTCTTC.

CDR3 nucleotides: TGCGCCAGCAGACCCCGGGACTCCCTTGGGACCGGGGAGCTGTTTTTT. It is translated as CASRPRDSLGTGELFF. This chain uses TRBV5-1 with TRBJ2-2; TRBD2 might be the D (6 bases). The germline CDR1 and CDR2 sequences are SGHRS and YFSETQ. This CDR3 is 16 amino acids long. V was clipped by 5 bases and J by 5 bases, with 19 bases between them.

The V gene is TRBV20-1, the J gene TRBJ2-2, with 7 nucleotides matching TRBD1. After removal of 5 bases from V and 6 bases from J, the junction contained 6 bases not matched to a gene. Germline CDR1 reads DFQATT; CDR2 reads SNEGSKA (reference sequence). This CDR3 is 13 amino acids long. This CDR3 reads CSASSDRAGELFF. DNA for the CDR3: TGCAGTGCTTCCTCCGACAGGGCCGGGGAGCTGTTTTTT.

This clonotype has just a few counts. This sequence joins TRBV4-1 and TRBJ1-1, with D possibly TRBD1 on 6 matching bases. Trimming took off 6 bases at V and 1 base at J, with 15 bases between the two ends. From germline, CDR1 is MGHRA and CDR2 YSYEKL. The CDR3 covers 15 residues. The CDR3 nucleotides read TGCGCCAGCAGGGAGAGGACAGCTCAGAACACTGAAGCTTTCTTT. This gives the protein CASRERTAQNTEAFF.

This clonotype was counted only a few times. This chain links TRBV7-8 with TRBJ2-1; 10 bases agree with TRBD2. The germline gives CDR1 SGHVS, CDR2 FQNEAQ. This CDR3 is 15 amino acids long. Trimming at V came to 1 base and at J to 9 bases, leaving 6 bases not matched to a gene. The CDR3 DNA reads as TGTGCCAGCAGCTTAGGGAGCGGGGGGGCCAGTGAGCAGTTCTTC. This sequence encodes CASSLGSGGASEQFF.

The chain couples TRBV5-1 to TRBJ2-3, with 8 bases that match TRBD1. The CDR3 runs 16 residues. Per the germline V gene, CDR1 is SGHRS and CDR2 is YFSETQ. V shed 0 bases and J 0 bases; nucleotides not matched to a gene: 3. The CDR3 coding sequence is TGCGCCAGCAGCTTGGAGGGACAGGTCAGCACAGATACGCAGTATTTT. It specifies CASSLEGQVSTDTQYF.

The rearrangement uses TRBV9 and TRBJ2-7; D not resolved. CDR3 length equals 14 residues. V was shortened by 2 bases and J by 3 bases, with 12 bases between the two germline ends. Germline V lookup: CDR1 SGDLS, CDR2 YYNGEE. CDR3 coding DNA: TGTGCCAGCAGCGTGAGCAGTCTGGGCTACGAGCAGTACTTC. Translation: CASSVSSLGYEQYF. Drawing the rest from reference TRBV9 and TRBJ2-7, the complete variable domain is DSGVTQTPKHLITATGQRVTLRCSPRSGDLSVYWYQQSLDQGLQFLIQYYNGEERAKGNILERFSAQQFPDLHSELNLSSLELGDSALYFCASSVSSLGYEQYFGPGTRLTVT.

This clonotype was seen a few times. The rearrangement joins TRBV9 to TRBJ2-5; D possibly uses TRBD1 or TRBD2 (5 bases each). This CDR3 region has 15 residues. CDR1 SGDLS and CDR2 YYNGEE come from the germline V gene. V was cut by 3 bases and J by 0 bases, with 12 bases left in between. The chain's CDR3 is CASSDSGQYQETQYF. CDR3 nucleotides: TGTGCCAGCAGCGACTCGGGGCAGTACCAAGAGACCCAGTACTTC.

The rearrangement links TRBV12-3 or TRBV12-4 to TRBJ2-4; D perhaps matches TRBD1 (6 bases). V lost 3 bases to trimming and J lost 6 bases, with 9 bases between them. This CDR3 has 13 amino acids. The CDR3 here is CASSLKQGNIQYF. The CDR3 DNA follows: TGTGCCAGCAGTTTGAAACAGGGAAACATTCAGTACTTC.

The genes are TRBV2 and TRBJ2-3; D is possibly TRBD1 (5 bases). CDR3 length equals 13 residues. Trimming pared 7 bases from V and 3 bases from J, leaving 11 bases between. Germline values: CDR1 SNHLY, CDR2 FYNNEI. This chain's CDR3 is CASKGQQTDTQYF. For the CDR3, the DNA is TGTGCCAGCAAAGGACAACAAACAGATACGCAGTATTTT. Complete variable domain (other parts from reference TRBV2 and TRBJ2-3): EPEVTQTPSHQVTQMGQEVILRCVPISNHLYFYWYRQILGQKVEFLVSFYNNEISEKSEIFDDQFSVERPDGSNFTLKIRSTKLEDSAMYFCASKGQQTDTQYFGPGTRLTVL.

The chain couples TRBV4-1 to TRBJ2-5, with D possibly TRBD1 on 6 matching bases. Trimming took off 3 bases at V and 7 bases at J, with 18 bases between the two ends. This CDR3 has 15 residues. Germline V gene lookup returns CDR1 MGHRA and CDR2 YSYEKL. The chain's CDR3 is CASSQATGRGLTQYF. The CDR3 region has the DNA TGCGCCAGCAGCCAGGCCACAGGCAGGGGTTTGACCCAGTACTTC.

This clonotype was detected only a few times. The J gene is TRBJ2-1, the V gene TRBV4-2; TRBD2 matches at 9 bases. Trimming took 5 bases from V and 6 from J; bases not matched to a gene: 8. The CDR3 is 15 residues long. Germline CDR1 reads LGHNA; CDR2 reads YNFKEQ. CDR3 nucleotides: TGTGCCAGCAGCGCCCTTGGCGGGGGGGCCAATGAGCAGTTCTTC. Protein product: CASSALGGGANEQFF.

This clonotype occurred a few times. The chain combines TRBV7-2 with TRBJ2-3, with a weak D call TRBD2 (6 bases). This CDR3 has 18 residues. Deletions cut 0 bases from V and 1 base from J, with 17 bases between. Germline values: CDR1 SGHTA, CDR2 FQGNSA. CDR3 residues: CASSLAGVAGTRTDTQYF. The CDR3 DNA sequence: TGTGCCAGCAGCTTAGCCGGGGTCGCGGGGACCCGCACAGATACGCAGTATTTT.

The chain joins TRBV5-1 to TRBJ2-6; TRBD1 or TRBD2 may be the D gene (6 bases each). The CDR3 extends over 16 amino acids. Trimming took off 2 bases at V and 3 bases at J, with 12 bases between the two ends. Germline CDR1 SGHRS, CDR2 YFSETQ. Written as DNA, the CDR3 is TGCGCCAGCAGCTTAGGGGGGCTCGGTGGGGCCAACGTCCTGACTTTC. Protein product: CASSLGGLGGANVLTF.

This chain uses TRBV5-1 with TRBJ1-2, with D unresolved. V dropped 4 bases and J dropped 0 bases, with 10 bases sitting between them. CDR3 length equals 14 residues. The germline V gene encodes CDR1 SGHRS and CDR2 YFSETQ. This chain's CDR3 is CASSRSDTNYGYTF. DNA for the CDR3: TGCGCCAGCAGCCGGTCAGACACTAACTATGGCTACACCTTC. The full variable domain, rest sourced from reference TRBV5-1 and TRBJ1-2, is KAGVTQTPRYLIKTRGQQVTLSCSPISGHRSVSWYQQTPGQGLQFLFEYFSETQRNKGNFPGRFSGRQFSNSRSEMNVSTLELGDSALYLCASSRSDTNYGYTFGSGTRLTVV.

V is TRBV12-3 or TRBV12-4 and J is TRBJ2-2; TRBD2 agrees at 7 bases. The CDR3 consists of 18 residues. V lost 7 bases to trimming and J lost 0 bases; unmatched junction nucleotides: 14. The DNA of the CDR3 is TGTGCCAGCACCCGTCCGCCCGTAGCGGGCGCGAACACCGGGGAGCTGTTTTTT. The encoded protein is CASTRPPVAGANTGELFF.

The rearrangement links TRBV12-3 or TRBV12-4 to TRBJ1-2; D is uncertain. The CDR3 contains 14 residues. Deletions cut 8 bases from V and 2 bases from J, with 15 bases between. The CDR3 protein is CASRLGGSNYGYTF. CDR3 DNA: TGTGCCAGCCGCCTGGGAGGAAGCAACTATGGCTACACCTTC.

This clonotype has a handful of counts. This chain joins TRBV10-2 and TRBJ2-4; D gene unclear. Trimming left V 5 bases short and J 7 bases short, with 15 bases between. The CDR3 extends over 14 amino acids. The germline V gene encodes CDR1 WSHSY and CDR2 SAAADI. The CDR3 sequence is CASSLALNGNIQYF. CDR3 DNA sequence: TGCGCCAGCAGTCTCGCCCTCAACGGGAACATTCAGTACTTC.

This clonotype was recorded a few times. V is TRBV12-3 or TRBV12-4 and J is TRBJ2-3; tentatively, D is TRBD2 (5 bases). The CDR3 extends over 15 amino acids. Trimming took off 2 bases at V and 1 base at J, with 10 bases between the two ends. The CDR3 DNA is TGTGCCAGCAGTTTATTTGAGGGCCGCACAGATACGCAGTATTTT. It translates to CASSLFEGRTDTQYF.

This clonotype has a count of ten or more. The J gene is TRBJ2-1, the V gene TRBV15; 8 nucleotides align to TRBD1. V was clipped by 5 bases and J by 0 bases; unmatched bases: 9. This CDR3 has 17 residues. The germline V gene has CDR1 LNHNV and CDR2 YYDKDF (reference sequence). CDR3 sequence: CATSVWDRYFSYNEQFF. The CDR3 coding sequence is TGTGCCACCAGCGTCTGGGACAGGTACTTCTCCTACAATGAGCAGTTCTTC. The whole variable domain, filled in from reference TRBV15 and TRBJ2-1, reads DAMVIQNPRYQVTQFGKPVTLSCSQTLNHNVMYWYQQKSSQAPKLLFHYYDKDFNNEADTPDNFQSRRPNTSFCFLDIRSPGLGDTAMYLCATSVWDRYFSYNEQFFGPGTRLTVL.